This TCR beta chain was captured in a study of blood T cell repertoires in COVID-19. Study overall: Specimens from acute and convalescent COVID-19 originated in the United States, Italy and Spain.

The CDR3 is made up of 15 amino acids. V shed 1 base and J 4 bases; nucleotides not matched to a gene: 3. The germline V gene has CDR1 SQVTM and CDR2 ANQGSEA. The authors' processing: Amplifying reference gene primers gave estimates of nucleated cell counts. Some clones are missing from TCRdb's copy, which holds only in-frame ones; the method was immunoSEQ multiplex PCR. The V and J calls and the clone size are those of that table, but D and trimming were determined from the DNA. The repertoire holds around 58,000 clones, with around four fifths as singletons. Sequencing was performed on peripheral blood. The source is a human donor in a cohort sampled during active COVID-19. V gene TRBV29-1 combines with J gene TRBJ2-3, with 12 nucleotides matching TRBD1. This chain's CDR3 is CSVEAGTGGPDTQYF. CDR3 sequence (DNA): TGCAGCGTTGAAGCTGGGACAGGGGGCCCAGATACGCAGTATTTT.